This TCR beta chain was observed in a study of cytomegalovirus exposure and HLA in healthy donors (dated by TCRdb to 2017 to 2019). Context from the whole study: An earlier analysis of some 620 of the donors reported 250 to 300 Gb of sequence data and some 110 million unique TCR beta sequences obtained from about 170 million T cells. An early release covering about 600 HLA-typed donors comprised approximately 300 gigabases of sequencing data and 65 million to 100 million unique TCR sequences. Of the 398 genotyped donors, over 65% fell in the genetic ancestry cluster associated with self-reported Caucasian donors. The aim of the study was to test whether cataloging public T cell receptors could identify signatures of past pathogen exposure. The T cell repertoires of 666 subjects were profiled by immunosequencing and related to cytomegalovirus serostatus. Besides the first cohort of more than 650 subjects, a separate validation cohort made up of around 120 different subjects was used. High-throughput TCR immunosequencing, statistical association of individual TCRs with disease status, and machine learning were combined to predict cytomegalovirus infection status. A later analysis re-analyzed previously published TCR beta repertoires from about 730 donors and added high-resolution HLA genotyping to study TCR occurrence patterns. In the later analysis, no new phenotypic data were used to find candidate immune exposures; instead, reliance was placed on TCR beta sequences and their occurrence across donors. In an earlier analysis of about 590 of the donors, high-throughput TCR beta sequencing was used to judge whether each TCR beta V gene segment behaved as functional or pseudogenic. Donor age, sex, ethnicity and CMV serostatus were compiled together with the repertoire data. Genome-wide SNP genotypes for about 65% of the 666 donors were used in a later genetic analysis, which treated that subset as a discovery cohort. Every repertoire in the discovery cohort had been generated on one and the same sequencing platform. HLA typing included class I and class II loci at four-digit resolution. Typing coverage differed by locus: A, B, C, DRB1 and DQB1 were typed in roughly 620-630 donors, DQA1 in 522, DPA1 in 600 to 610, and DPB1 in just under 480. Roughly 5 DR-DQ haplotypes were handled as single units for association and clustering, since linkage in the cohort was strong. On average, around 240,000 unique TCR beta nucleotide sequences were sequenced per donor among 398 genotyped donors of the cohort, with roughly 18% of those sequences being non-productive.

The library was built by means of the immunoSEQ multiplex PCR assay. For the multiplex PCR, a mixture combining 60 forward primers for TCR Vbeta segments and 13 reverse primers for TCR Jbeta segments was used. Amplification of the CDR3 region of rearranged TCR beta genes was performed with a multiplex PCR assay on genomic DNA. The Illumina HiSeq System was used to sequence the amplified TCR beta libraries as 87-base-pair reads. The source study handled its data this way. A later analysis tallied tens of millions of unique TCR beta chains across the 700 or so repertoires, and about 10 million of those chains were shared by two or more donors. Raw reads were error-corrected and collapsed into unique sequences with a nearest-neighbor algorithm that merged closely related sequences to remove PCR and sequencing errors. Alignment of CDR3 sequences to IMGT reference sequences was used to assign V, D and J gene segments. For a sequence to be retained, at least a six-nucleotide match to both a V gene segment and a J gene segment was required. A rearrangement counted as productive if the CDR3 had no stop codons and remained in frame with V and J, and every other rearrangement counted as non-productive. CDR3 was defined by IMGT convention, running from the second conserved V-encoded cysteine to the conserved J-encoded phenylalanine. The earlier analysis of some 540 of the donors excluded any sequence lacking an unambiguous match to a single V gene segment. In an earlier analysis of approximately 560 of the donors, a V segment was called functional when productive rearrangements were above 56.7%, and segregating when the standard deviation between donors exceeded 5%. A statistical classification framework was built to diagnose cytomegalovirus status from the catalog of TCR beta chain sequences. In a later analysis, V and J genes were assigned by comparing TCR nucleotide sequences against IMGT/GENE-DB human TR gene sequences. Using the TCRdist pipeline, a later analysis assigned CDR3 sequences along with most-parsimonious VDJ recombination scenarios. In a later analysis, each TCR beta chain was defined by its CDR3 amino acid sequence together with its V-gene family, and reads lacking a unique V-gene family were excluded. A later analysis removed 500 to 650 highly shared, low-generation-probability nucleotide sequences to deal with suspected cross-contamination and a sequencing artifact. A later analysis calculated a clonal expansion index for each public chain from normalized within-repertoire ranks of inferred template counts. Generation probabilities in a later analysis came from a VDJ recombination model fitted to out-of-frame rearrangements, and those results were checked against IGoR. In a later analysis, hypergeometric tests were used to score TCR-TCR, TCR-HLA and TCR-CMV co-occurrence, with a repertoire-size bias correction applied to TCR pairs. A later analysis estimated false discovery rates by permuting HLA or CMV assignments 20 times. In a later analysis, co-occurring TCRs were grouped with DBSCAN, and TCRdist sequence similarity was added when clustering was performed within HLA-allele-positive subsets. For co-occurrence clustering, repertoires with fewer than 30,000 or more than 120,000 public chains were excluded, along with a handful of repertoires with anomalous nucleotide sharing. The table was pulled from immuneACCESS by TCRdb, which kept in-frame rearrangements only. Such tables lose some clones; where checked, under half of the loss comes from unresolved V genes, and the rest has no known cause. The V and J calls and clone size are taken from that table; D and trimming were inferred from the DNA. Counted in this sample were roughly 80,000 clones; over 60% of them appeared once. Roughly 15% of the sample goes to the ten largest clones.

The cohort consisted of approximately 690 healthy bone marrow donors. At the time of sampling, every cohort member was nominally healthy, though immune exposures that went unrecorded were likely present. The donor tested CMV seropositive, placing the donor among the 289 seropositive members of the cohort. A peripheral blood sample was provided by each donor, and peripheral blood mononuclear cells were used for TCR beta sequencing. Genomic DNA was extracted from the blood cell samples with the Qiagen DNeasy Blood Extraction Kit. Results and caveats for the whole study, not just this receptor: Because some donors lacked HLA typing at each locus, the association tests relied only on the typed subset. Across donors, most TCR sequences were observed very rarely, whereas some public TCRs were present in many individuals. A later genetic analysis associated a missense DCLRE1C variant with V-gene and J-gene trimming of TCR beta chains, and an independent cohort replicated the association. Compared with equally common non-associated chains, HLA-associated TCR beta chains in a later analysis were more clonally expanded and had lower generation probabilities. When HLA alleles, especially DR and DQ, strongly co-occurred, attributing TCR associations to individual alleles was difficult. In a later genetic analysis, fewer N-insertions in productive TCRs were reported among donors in an Asian-associated ancestry cluster than the roughly 640-donor mean. According to a later analysis, most CMV-associated TCR beta chains appeared to be HLA-restricted, and the HLA associations seemed to be driven largely by CMV exposure. According to a later analysis, parvovirus B19, influenza, CMV and Epstein-Barr virus appeared linked to several top co-occurrence clusters. Specific HLA alleles were associated with 15,000 to 20,000 TCR beta sequences at a false discovery rate of 0.05 in a later analysis. A few of the identified cytomegalovirus-associated TCR beta chains were confirmed in vitro to be specific for cytomegalovirus antigens. In this cohort, only TCR beta chains were sequenced, and detectable features were limited by the absence of alpha or paired-chain data. An earlier analysis of approximately 500 of the donors showed that most TCR beta V segments appeared in productive rearrangements either about 87% or about 30% of the time, which broadly matched IMGT annotations. Correlated functional status among segregating V segments might reflect linkage disequilibrium, but an unknown experimental factor could not be ruled out. The study gave a list of 150 to 200 TCR beta chains associated with cytomegalovirus. A group of highly shared sequence variants was considered likely to be a technical artifact of the sequencing pipeline. According to the authors, the approach could potentially be generalized to other disease states and immunological phenotypes. The classifier was reported to diagnose cytomegalovirus status with high specificity and sensitivity in both the original cohort and the validation cohort. The only immune exposure information available for the cohort was CMV serostatus. The 87-base-pair reads could not distinguish some IMGT-functional V segments, including TRBV6-2 and TRBV6-3, so those segments were excluded. A further reported finding was that TCR beta sequences accurately predicted the HLA-A and HLA-B alleles for most subjects in the first cohort. Presence/absence analyses assumed roughly uniform sequencing depth across donors, an assumption that may not hold. Because counts were too low, some 17 rarely observed V segments, including chromosome 9 orphons, were left out of the earlier analysis of some 640 of the donors. In a later analysis, the rate of TCR association differed among HLA loci, with DRB1 alleles having the most associated TCRs and HLA-C alleles having the fewest.

From a lookup of the germline V gene (reference sequence), CDR1 and CDR2 are DFQATT and SNEGSKA. From the cysteine through the phenylalanine, the CDR3 covers 10 amino acids. Only CDR3 DNA is held: 30 bases, read in frame from base 1. About this clone: Its antigen target is currently unknown. Sequence at one end of the junction differs from germline and may be a read error.

This receptor was obtained from a woman in her thirties or forties in good health and CMV-seropositive. Recombination connected TRBV20-1 to TRBJ2-1; 8 middle bases align to TRBD1. The material sequenced was PBMCs. The CDR3 region: CSASLGQVIF. The bases read TGCAGTGCTAGCCTGGGACAGGTGATCTTC.